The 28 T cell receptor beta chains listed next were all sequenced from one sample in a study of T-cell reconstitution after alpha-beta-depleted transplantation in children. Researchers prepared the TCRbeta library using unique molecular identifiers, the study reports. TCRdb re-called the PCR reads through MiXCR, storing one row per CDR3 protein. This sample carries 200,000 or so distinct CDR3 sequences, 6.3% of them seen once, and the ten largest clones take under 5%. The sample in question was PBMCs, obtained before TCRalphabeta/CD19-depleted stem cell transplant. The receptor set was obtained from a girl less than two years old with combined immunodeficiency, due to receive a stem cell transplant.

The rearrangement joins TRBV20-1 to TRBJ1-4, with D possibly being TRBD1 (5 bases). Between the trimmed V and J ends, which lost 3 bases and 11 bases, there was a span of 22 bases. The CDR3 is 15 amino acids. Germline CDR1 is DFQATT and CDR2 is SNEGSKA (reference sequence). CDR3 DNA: TGCAGTGCTAGGAATGGGGGATCTGAAACGGGGAAACTGTTTTTT. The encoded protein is CSARNGGSETGKLFF.

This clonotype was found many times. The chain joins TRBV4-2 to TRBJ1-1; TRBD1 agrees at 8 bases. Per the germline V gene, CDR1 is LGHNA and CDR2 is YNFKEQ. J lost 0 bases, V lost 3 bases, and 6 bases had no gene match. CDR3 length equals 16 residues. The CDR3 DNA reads TGTGCCAGCAGCCATACTCAGGGGGCTCTGAACACTGAAGCTTTCTTT. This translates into CASSHTQGALNTEAFF.

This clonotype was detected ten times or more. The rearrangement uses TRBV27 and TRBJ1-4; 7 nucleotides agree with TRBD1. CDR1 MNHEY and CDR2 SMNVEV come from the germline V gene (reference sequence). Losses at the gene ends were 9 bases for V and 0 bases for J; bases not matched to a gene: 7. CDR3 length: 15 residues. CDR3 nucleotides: TGTGCCAGAGGACAGGCCTCGGCAACTAATGAAAAACTGTTTTTT. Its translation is CARGQASATNEKLFF.

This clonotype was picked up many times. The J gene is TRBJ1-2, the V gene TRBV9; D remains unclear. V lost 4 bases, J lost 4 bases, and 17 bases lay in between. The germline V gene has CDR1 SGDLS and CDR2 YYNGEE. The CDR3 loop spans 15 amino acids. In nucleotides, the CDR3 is TGTGCCAGCAGCCCCGGCTTGTCGGTAATCTATGGCTACACCTTC. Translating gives CASSPGLSVIYGYTF.

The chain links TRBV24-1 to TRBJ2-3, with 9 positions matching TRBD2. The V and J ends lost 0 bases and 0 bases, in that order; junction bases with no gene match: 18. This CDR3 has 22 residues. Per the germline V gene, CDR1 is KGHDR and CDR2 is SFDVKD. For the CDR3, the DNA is TGTGCCACCAGTGATTTGCGTACTTCCGGACGACTAGCGGCGTCTAGCACAGATACGCAGTATTTT. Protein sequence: CATSDLRTSGRLAASSTDTQYF.

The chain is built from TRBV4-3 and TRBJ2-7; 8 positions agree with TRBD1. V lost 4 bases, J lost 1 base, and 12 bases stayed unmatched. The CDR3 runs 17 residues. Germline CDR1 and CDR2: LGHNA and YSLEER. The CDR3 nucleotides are TGCGCCAGCAGCCTTGGAGCAGGGGGCGCGGGGTCCTACGAGCAGTACTTC. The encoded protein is CASSLGAGGAGSYEQYF.

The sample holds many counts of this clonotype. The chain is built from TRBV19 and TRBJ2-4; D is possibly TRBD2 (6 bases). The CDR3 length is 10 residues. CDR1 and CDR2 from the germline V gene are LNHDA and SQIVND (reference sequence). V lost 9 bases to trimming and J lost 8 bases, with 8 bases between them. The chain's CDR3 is CASSGDIQYF. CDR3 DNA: TGTGCCAGCTCGGGGGACATTCAGTACTTC.

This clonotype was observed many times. CDR3 sequence (DNA): TGTGCCAGCAGCTGGGCGAAAGGCTACGAGCAGTACTTC. This translates into CASSWAKGYEQYF. V and J are TRBV7-6 and TRBJ2-7, with D unresolved. The V and J ends lost 4 bases and 3 bases respectively, with 10 bases between them. Germline CDR1 reads SGHVS; CDR2 reads FNYEAQ. This CDR3 has 13 amino acids.

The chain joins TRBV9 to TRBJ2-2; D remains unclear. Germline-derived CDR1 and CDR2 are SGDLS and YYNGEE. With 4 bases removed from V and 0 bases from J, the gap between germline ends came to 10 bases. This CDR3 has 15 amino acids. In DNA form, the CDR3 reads TGTGCCAGCAGCATGACTGGCACGAACACCGGGGAGCTGTTTTTT. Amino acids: CASSMTGTNTGELFF.

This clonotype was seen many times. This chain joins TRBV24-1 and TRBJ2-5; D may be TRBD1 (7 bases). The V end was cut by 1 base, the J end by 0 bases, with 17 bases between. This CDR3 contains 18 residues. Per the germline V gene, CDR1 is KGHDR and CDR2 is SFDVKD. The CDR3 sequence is CATSDFKTRGQYQETQYF. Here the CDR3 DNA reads TGTGCCACCAGTGATTTTAAGACTAGGGGACAGTACCAAGAGACCCAGTACTTC.

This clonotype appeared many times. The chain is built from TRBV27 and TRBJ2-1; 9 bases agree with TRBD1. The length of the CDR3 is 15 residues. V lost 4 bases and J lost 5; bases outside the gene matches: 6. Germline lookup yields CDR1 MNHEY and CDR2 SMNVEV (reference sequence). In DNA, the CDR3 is TGTGCCAGCAGTTCCTGGACAGGGGCCGACAATGAGCAGTTCTTC. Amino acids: CASSSWTGADNEQFF.

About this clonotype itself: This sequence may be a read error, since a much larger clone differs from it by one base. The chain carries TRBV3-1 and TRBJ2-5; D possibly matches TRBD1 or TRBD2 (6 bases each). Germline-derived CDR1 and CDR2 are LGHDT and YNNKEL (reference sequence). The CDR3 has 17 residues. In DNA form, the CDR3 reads TGTGCCTGCAGCCAAGGACTACAGGGACCCCTCCAAGAGACCCAGTACTTC. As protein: CACSQGLQGPLQETQYF.

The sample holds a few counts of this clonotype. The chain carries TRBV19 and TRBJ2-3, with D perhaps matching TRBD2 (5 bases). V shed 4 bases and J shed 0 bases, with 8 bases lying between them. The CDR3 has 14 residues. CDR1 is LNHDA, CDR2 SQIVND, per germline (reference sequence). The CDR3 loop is CASSNGESTDTQYF. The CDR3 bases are TGTGCCAGTAGTAATGGGGAGAGCACAGATACGCAGTATTTT. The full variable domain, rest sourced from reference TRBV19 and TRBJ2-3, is DGGITQSPKYLFRKEGQNVTLSCEQNLNHDAMYWYRQDPGQGLRLIYYSQIVNDFQKGDIAEGYSVSREKKESFPLTVTSAQKNPTAFYLCASSNGESTDTQYFGPGTRLTVL.

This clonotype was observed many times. The CDR3 DNA follows: TGTGCCAGCAGCTTAGTCGGGCAATACAATGAGCAGTTCTTC. Amino acid sequence: CASSLVGQYNEQFF. The rearrangement joins TRBV7-2 to TRBJ2-1; D not certain. Per germline, CDR1 SGHTA and CDR2 FQGNSA. The CDR3 runs to 14 residues. Between the trimmed V and J ends, which lost 1 base and 4 bases, there was a span of 8 bases.

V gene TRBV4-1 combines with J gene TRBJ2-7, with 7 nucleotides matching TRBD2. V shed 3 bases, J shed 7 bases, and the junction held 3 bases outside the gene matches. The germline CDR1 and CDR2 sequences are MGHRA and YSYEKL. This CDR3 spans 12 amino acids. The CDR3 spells CASSQGGIEQYF. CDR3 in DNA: TGCGCCAGCAGCCAGGGGGGGATTGAGCAGTACTTC.

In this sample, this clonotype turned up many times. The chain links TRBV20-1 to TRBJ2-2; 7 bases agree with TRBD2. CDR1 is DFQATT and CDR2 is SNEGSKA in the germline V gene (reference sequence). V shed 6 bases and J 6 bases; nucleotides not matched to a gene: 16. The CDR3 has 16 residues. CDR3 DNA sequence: TGCAGTGCAGACAATGGACTAGGTGGTGACGCCGGGGAGCTGTTTTTT. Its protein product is CSADNGLGGDAGELFF.

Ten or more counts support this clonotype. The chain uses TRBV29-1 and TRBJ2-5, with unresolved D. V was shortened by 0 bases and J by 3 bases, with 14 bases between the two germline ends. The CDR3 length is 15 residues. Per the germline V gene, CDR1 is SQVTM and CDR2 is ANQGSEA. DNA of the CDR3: TGCAGCGTTGAAGACCCCCTCCGCAGTGAAGAGACCCAGTACTTC. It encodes CSVEDPLRSEETQYF.

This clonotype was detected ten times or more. CDR3 nucleotide sequence: TGTGCCACCAGCAGAGATGTACTATACAATGAGCAGTTCTTC. This encodes CATSRDVLYNEQFF. This chain joins TRBV15 and TRBJ2-1; D not certain. Trimming pared 0 bases from V and 4 bases from J, leaving 7 bases between. Germline V lookup: CDR1 LNHNV, CDR2 YYDKDF (reference sequence). The CDR3 has 14 residues.

The CDR3 is CASSPGTVTYEQYF. CDR3 nucleotide sequence: TGTGCCAGCAGTCCTGGGACAGTAACCTACGAGCAGTACTTC. The V gene is TRBV28, the J gene TRBJ2-7, with TRBD1 matching 7 bases. The germline gives CDR1 MDHEN, CDR2 SYDVKM. V shed 5 bases, J shed 2 bases, and the junction held 6 bases outside the gene matches. The CDR3 spans 14 residues.

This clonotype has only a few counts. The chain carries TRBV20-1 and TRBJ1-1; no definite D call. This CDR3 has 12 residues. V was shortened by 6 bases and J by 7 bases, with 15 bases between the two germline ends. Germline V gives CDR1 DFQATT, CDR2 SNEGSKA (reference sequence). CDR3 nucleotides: TGCAGTGCCATCCACAGTCGGCTTGAAGCTTTCTTT. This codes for CSAIHSRLEAFF.

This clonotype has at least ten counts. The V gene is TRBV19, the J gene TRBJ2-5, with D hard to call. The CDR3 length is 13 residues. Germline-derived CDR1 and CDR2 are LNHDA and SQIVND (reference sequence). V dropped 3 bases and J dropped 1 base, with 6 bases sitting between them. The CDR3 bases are TGTGCCAGTAGTATCCCCCTCCAAGAGACCCAGTACTTC. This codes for CASSIPLQETQYF.

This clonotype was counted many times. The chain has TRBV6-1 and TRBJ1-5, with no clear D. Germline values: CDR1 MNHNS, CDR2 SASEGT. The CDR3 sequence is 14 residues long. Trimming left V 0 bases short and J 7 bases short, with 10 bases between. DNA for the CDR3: TGTGCCAGCAGTGAAGCGCTTCTTTCCCAGCCCCAGCATTTT. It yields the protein CASSEALLSQPQHF.

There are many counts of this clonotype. The CDR3 DNA is TGCAGTGCTAGATCGGTTTTACTAGCGGGAGACTCTGGGGCCAACGTCCTGACTTTC. Translation gives CSARSVLLAGDSGANVLTF. The gene calls are TRBV20-1 and TRBJ2-6; 11 bases fit TRBD2. The germline V gene encodes CDR1 DFQATT and CDR2 SNEGSKA (reference sequence). The CDR3 covers 19 residues. V dropped 2 bases and J dropped 0; count of bases not matched to a gene: 9.

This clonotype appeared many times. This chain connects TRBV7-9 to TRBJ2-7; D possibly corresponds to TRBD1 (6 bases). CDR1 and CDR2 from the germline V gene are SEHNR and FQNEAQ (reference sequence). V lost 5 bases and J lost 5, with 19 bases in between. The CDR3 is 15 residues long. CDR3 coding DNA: TGTGCCAGCAGCCGCGTCATTAACCGGGACAACGAGCAGTACTTC. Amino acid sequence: CASSRVINRDNEQYF.

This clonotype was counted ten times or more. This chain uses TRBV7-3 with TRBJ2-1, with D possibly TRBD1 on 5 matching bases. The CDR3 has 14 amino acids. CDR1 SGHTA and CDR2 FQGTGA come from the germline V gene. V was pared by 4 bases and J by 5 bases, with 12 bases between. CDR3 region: CASSSLGVNNEQFF. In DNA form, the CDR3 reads TGTGCCAGCAGCTCCTTAGGGGTCAACAATGAGCAGTTCTTC.

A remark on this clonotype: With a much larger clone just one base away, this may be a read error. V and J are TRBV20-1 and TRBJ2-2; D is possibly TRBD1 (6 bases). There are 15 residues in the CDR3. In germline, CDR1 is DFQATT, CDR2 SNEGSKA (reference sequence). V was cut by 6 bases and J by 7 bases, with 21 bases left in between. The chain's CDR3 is CSARCVGGNYGELFF. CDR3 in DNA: TGCAGTGCCAGATGTGTAGGGGGTAATTACGGGGAGCTGTTTTTT.

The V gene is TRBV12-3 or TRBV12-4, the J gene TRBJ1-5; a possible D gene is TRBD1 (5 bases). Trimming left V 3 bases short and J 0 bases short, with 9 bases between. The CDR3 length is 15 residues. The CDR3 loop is CASSFPGYSNQPQHF. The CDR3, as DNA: TGTGCCAGCAGTTTTCCAGGGTATAGCAATCAGCCCCAGCATTTT.

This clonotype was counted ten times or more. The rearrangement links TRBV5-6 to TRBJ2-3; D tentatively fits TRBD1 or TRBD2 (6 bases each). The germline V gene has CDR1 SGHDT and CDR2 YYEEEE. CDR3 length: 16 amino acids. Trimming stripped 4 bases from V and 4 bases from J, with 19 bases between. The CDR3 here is CASSLRGELLSDTQYF. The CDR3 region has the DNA TGTGCCAGCAGCCTGAGGGGGGAACTGCTTTCAGATACGCAGTATTTT. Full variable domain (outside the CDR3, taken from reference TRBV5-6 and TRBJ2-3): DAGVTQSPTHLIKTRGQQVTLRCSPKSGHDTVSWYQQALGQGPQFIFQYYEEEERQRGNFPDRFSGHQFPNYSSELNVNALLLGDSALYLCASSLRGELLSDTQYFGPGTRLTVL.